This TCR beta chain was captured by sequencing in a study of T cell changes during pregnancy in multiple sclerosis. This CDR3 contains 18 residues. The J segment lost 0 bases and the V segment lost 3 bases, leaving 8 bases of the junction unmatched. Germline V gene lookup returns CDR1 LNHDA and CDR2 SQIVND (reference sequence). TCRdb's table, derived via immunoSEQ multiplex PCR, lists solely in-frame clones and lacks some. The sample gives some 110,000 clones, 80% to 95% of which show up once; roughly 1.7% is in the top ten. The chain has TRBV19 and TRBJ1-5; the match to TRBD1 covers 10 bases. This receptor was identified in a female donor with multiple sclerosis, enrolled in a pregnancy study. This specimen was peripheral blood, taken after pregnancy. The CDR3 sequence is CASSIGWTGGLSNQPQHF. The CDR3 DNA reads as TGTGCCAGTAGTATCGGTTGGACAGGGGGTCTTAGCAATCAGCCCCAGCATTTT. Drawing the rest from reference TRBV19 and TRBJ1-5, the complete variable domain is DGGITQSPKYLFRKEGQNVTLSCEQNLNHDAMYWYRQDPGQGLRLIYYSQIVNDFQKGDIAEGYSVSREKKESFPLTVTSAQKNPTAFYLCASSIGWTGGLSNQPQHFGDGTRLSIL.